This entry lists 26 T cell receptor beta chains sequenced from one sample in a study of T cell repertoires in cytomegalovirus infection. Each CDR3 protein is one row after TCRdb ran MiXCR on the reads. The sample shows under 800,000 distinct CDR3 sequences, approximately 24% of them seen only once. Sequenced: CD8+ T cells from PBMCs. These receptors all come from a human donor in good health (CMV status not recorded). Some clones in this sample may be carry-over from other donors' samples.

This clonotype was recorded only once. This may stem from a read error, because a much larger clone lies one nucleotide away. The chain combines TRBV7-6 with TRBJ2-5; 12 nucleotides align to TRBD2. In germline, CDR1 is SGHVS, CDR2 FNYEAQ. CDR3 length: 15 amino acids. CDR3 nucleotide sequence: TGTGTCAGCAGCCATAGGACTAGCGGGGAAGAGACCCAGTACTTC. The encoded protein is CVSSHRTSGEETQYF.

This chain connects TRBV6-6 to TRBJ2-5, with 7 bases fitting TRBD1. Germline V gene data show CDR1 as MNHNY and CDR2 as SVGAGI (reference sequence). The CDR3 is made up of 12 amino acids. Trimming took 10 bases from V and 5 from J; bases not matched to a gene: 7. The CDR3 nucleotides read TGTGCCACTGAGGGGGCTCGGGAGACCCAGTACTTC. Translating gives CATEGARETQYF.

This clonotype was found many times. The V call is TRBV7-2, the J call TRBJ2-7; D gene uncertain. CDR1 and CDR2 (germline): SGHTA, FQGNSA. CDR3 length: 13 amino acids. Trimming left V 1 base short and J 2 bases short, with 6 bases between. The CDR3 nucleotides are TGTGCCAGCAGCTTAGAACCCCCCTACGAGCAGTACGTC. Translation gives CASSLEPPYEQYV.

This clonotype was observed many times. The gene calls are TRBV7-9 and TRBJ1-4, with D unresolved. The CDR3 is made up of 14 amino acids. With 4 bases removed from V and 1 base from J, the gap between germline ends came to 7 bases. Germline V gene lookup returns CDR1 SEHNR and CDR2 FQNEAQ (reference sequence). The CDR3 sequence: CASSSVVTNEKLFF. In nucleotides, the CDR3 is TGTGCCAGCAGCTCGGTTGTAACTAATGAAAAACTGTTTTTT.

CDR3 loop: CASLEGDEQFF. CDR3 nucleotide sequence: TGTGCCAGCCTGGAGGGGGACGAGCAGTTCTTC. The chain has TRBV25-1 and TRBJ2-1; D could derive from TRBD1 or TRBD2 (6 bases each). CDR3 length: 11 amino acids. Germline-derived CDR1 and CDR2 are MGHDK and SYGVNS. V was cut by 8 bases and J by 10 bases, with 12 bases left in between.

This clonotype was counted only a few times. The CDR3 sequence is CASSFTGTHQPQHF. In DNA form, the CDR3 reads TGTGCCAGCAGTTTTACAGGGACCCATCAGCCCCAGCATTTT. The chain carries TRBV28 and TRBJ1-5; possibly TRBD1 for D (6 bases). Trimming left V 3 bases short and J 5 bases short, with 11 bases between. The CDR3 extends over 14 amino acids. CDR1 and CDR2 from the germline V gene are MDHEN and SYDVKM. Filled out from reference TRBV28 and TRBJ1-5, the complete variable domain reads DVKVTQSSRYLVKRTGEKVFLECVQDMDHENMFWYRQDPGLGLRLIYFSYDVKMKEKGDIPEGYSVSREKKERFSLILESASTNQTSMYLCASSFTGTHQPQHFGDGTRLSIL.

This clonotype was counted ten times or more. The CDR3 coding sequence is TGTGCCAGCAGTCTCCCCGTAGGGGTTTCAAAAAACATTCAGTACTTC. Its protein is CASSLPVGVSKNIQYF. The rearrangement links TRBV28 to TRBJ2-4, with a possible D match to TRBD1 (5 bases). This CDR3 has 16 residues. V lost 5 bases and J 4 bases, leaving 18 bases between the germline ends. Germline V CDR1 and CDR2: MDHEN, SYDVKM.

This clonotype was found many times. The chain links TRBV7-8 to TRBJ2-3, with D perhaps TRBD1 or TRBD2 (5 bases each). The germline V gene encodes CDR1 SGHVS and CDR2 FQNEAQ. The CDR3 is 16 amino acids. The ends were cut back, 2 bases at V and 2 bases at J, with 14 bases in the middle. This CDR3 reads CASSLKRGGYTDTQYF. CDR3 DNA: TGTGCCAGCAGCTTAAAGAGGGGCGGGTACACAGATACGCAGTATTTT.

V gene TRBV6-4 combines with J gene TRBJ2-5, with TRBD1 matching over 7 bases. The V gene's germline CDR1 is MRHNA and CDR2 SNTAGT. V shed 6 bases and J 4 bases; nucleotides not matched to a gene: 11. The CDR3 contains 15 residues. The CDR3 is CASSATGVPPETQYF. Written as DNA, the CDR3 is TGTGCCAGCAGCGCTACAGGGGTCCCTCCAGAGACCCAGTACTTC.

The chain combines TRBV12-3 or TRBV12-4 with TRBJ2-2; unclear D gene. Trimming shortened V by 3 bases and J by 7 bases, and 21 bases separated the two germline ends. CDR3 length equals 17 residues. DNA of the CDR3: TGTGCCAGCAGTTTTTCGACCGGCTCCATCGCCGACGGGGAGCTGTTTTTT. Translation gives CASSFSTGSIADGELFF.

This clonotype was found a few times. This chain connects TRBV20-1 to TRBJ2-3, with 8 bases matching TRBD2. Losses at the gene ends were 0 bases for V and 5 bases for J; bases not matched to a gene: 7. Germline assignment: CDR1 DFQATT and CDR2 SNEGSKA (reference sequence). The CDR3 has 15 amino acids. In nucleotides, the CDR3 is TGCAGTGCTAGAGAACTGACTAGCGCAATAGATACGCAGTATTTT. Its translation is CSARELTSAIDTQYF.

This chain connects TRBV10-3 to TRBJ2-1; D tentatively reads TRBD1 or TRBD2 (6 bases each). V lost 2 bases, J lost 0 bases, and 11 bases lay in between. The CDR3 is made up of 16 amino acids. CDR1 and CDR2 (germline): ENHRY, SYGVKD. Here the CDR3 DNA reads TGTGCCATCAGTGAGGAGGGGGGTAGCTCCTACAATGAGCAGTTCTTC. This codes for CAISEEGGSSYNEQFF.

V and J are TRBV6-2 or TRBV6-3 and TRBJ2-5; weak D call: TRBD2 (6 bases). The V end was cut by 7 bases, the J end by 5 bases, with 8 bases between. Germline V gives CDR1 MNHEY, CDR2 SVGEGT. This CDR3 contains 11 residues. The CDR3 bases are TGTGCCAGCACACGGGAGGAGACCCAGTACTTC. Translated: CASTREETQYF.

The chain links TRBV28 to TRBJ2-5; TRBD1 matches at 12 bases. The CDR3 has 15 amino acids. Germline V gives CDR1 MDHEN, CDR2 SYDVKM. The J segment lost 5 bases and the V segment lost 4 bases, leaving 5 bases of the junction unmatched. The DNA for the CDR3 is TGTGCCAGCAGTTCTCGGGACAGGGGGCATGAGACCCAGTACTTC. Residues: CASSSRDRGHETQYF. Combining the CDR3 with reference TRBV28 and TRBJ2-5 gives the whole variable domain DVKVTQSSRYLVKRTGEKVFLECVQDMDHENMFWYRQDPGLGLRLIYFSYDVKMKEKGDIPEGYSVSREKKERFSLILESASTNQTSMYLCASSSRDRGHETQYFGPGTRLLVL.

V and J are TRBV29-1 and TRBJ1-1, with D uncertain. V was clipped by 0 bases and J by 5 bases, with 4 bases between them. Germline CDR1 is SQVTM and CDR2 is ANQGSEA. The CDR3 has 11 amino acids. CDR3 sequence: CSVEDGTEAFF. The CDR3 coding sequence is TGCAGCGTTGAAGACGGAACTGAAGCTTTCTTT.

This clonotype was counted between two and nine times. The chain employs TRBV25-1 and TRBJ2-3; no reliable D call. The CDR3 loop spans 13 amino acids. Trimming removed 1 base from V and 6 bases from J, with 8 bases in between. Germline CDR1 reads MGHDK; CDR2 reads SYGVNS. CDR3 sequence: CASSESSRDTQYF. DNA for the CDR3: TGTGCCAGCAGTGAATCTTCCCGGGATACGCAGTATTTT.

V usage is TRBV6-1 and J usage is TRBJ2-2, with TRBD2 as a possible D gene (5 bases). Germline-derived CDR1 and CDR2 are MNHNS and SASEGT. CDR3 size: 17 residues. V was cut by 6 bases and J by 3 bases, with 20 bases left in between. CDR3 residues: CASRSGSAAEYTGELFF. CDR3 bases: TGTGCCAGCAGATCGGGATCCGCGGCGGAGTACACCGGGGAGCTGTTTTTT.

The chain carries TRBV14 and TRBJ1-2, with D possibly TRBD1 on 5 matching bases. CDR1 is SGHDN, CDR2 FVKESK, per germline. Trimming took off 1 base at V and 4 bases at J, with 13 bases between the two ends. This CDR3 comprises 15 residues. For the CDR3, the DNA is TGTGCCAGCAGCCAAGGAATTGGGGCAGTCTATGGCTACACCTTC. Amino acids: CASSQGIGAVYGYTF.

This clonotype was seen many times. The rearrangement joins TRBV7-6 to TRBJ2-3; 9 bases line up with TRBD2. CDR3 length: 16 amino acids. With 1 base clipped from V and 9 bases from J, the junction kept 11 bases outside the gene matches. Germline V gene lookup returns CDR1 SGHVS and CDR2 FNYEAQ. The CDR3 DNA reads TGTGCCAGCAGCTTAGACCAGCGGGGGGACTCCGACACGCAGTATTTT. This translates into CASSLDQRGDSDTQYF.

This clonotype was detected only once. A much more abundant neighbour one base away suggests this may be a read error. The chain carries TRBV28 and TRBJ2-5, with D uncertain. This CDR3 is built from 14 residues. Between the trimmed V and J ends, which lost 1 base and 1 base, there was a span of 7 bases. CDR1 and CDR2 from the germline V gene are MDHEN and SYDVKM. In DNA, the CDR3 is TGTGCCAGCAGTTTATACGAGACCCAAGAGACCCAGTACTTC. Translating gives CASSLYETQETQYF.

About this clonotype itself: With a much larger clone just one base away, this may be a read error. The chain couples TRBV27 to TRBJ2-1; 7 positions agree with TRBD1. CDR1 is MNHEY, CDR2 SMNVEV, per germline (reference sequence). The CDR3 consists of 19 residues. Germline trimming cut 7 bases from V and 7 bases from J; bases unmatched to any gene: 25. In DNA form, the CDR3 reads TGTGCCAGCACCCTCCGGCCGGGACAGACAAGGGGGACGGGGAATGAGCAGTTCTTC. This encodes CASTLRPGQTRGTGNEQFF.

This clonotype was seen more than once but under ten times. CDR3 sequence reads: CASSHRVSGYNEQFF. The CDR3 nucleotides are TGTGCCAGCAGCCATAGGGTAAGCGGATACAATGAGCAGTTCTTC. The V and J genes are TRBV14 and TRBJ2-1, with D possibly being TRBD2 (5 bases). Germline V CDR1 and CDR2: SGHDN, FVKESK. CDR3 length: 15 residues. The germline V and J ends were trimmed by 3 bases and 4 bases, with 13 bases remaining between them.

In this sample, this clonotype turned up many times. The chain joins TRBV7-2 to TRBJ2-1; tentatively, D is TRBD1 (6 bases). Germline V gives CDR1 SGHTA, CDR2 FQGNSA. The germline V and J ends were trimmed by 5 bases and 4 bases, with 12 bases remaining between them. The CDR3 contains 14 residues. The CDR3 sequence: CASSAGTTYNEQFF. CDR3 sequence (DNA): TGTGCCAGCAGCGCCGGGACAACTTACAATGAGCAGTTCTTC.

This clonotype came up a few times. The CDR3 region has the DNA TGCAGTGCTAGTGGCATAGCGGGGGCCTTCACAGATACGCAGTATTTT. Protein sequence: CSASGIAGAFTDTQYF. The gene calls are TRBV20-1 and TRBJ2-3; 9 bases are a match to TRBD2. The CDR3 consists of 16 residues. Per germline, CDR1 DFQATT and CDR2 SNEGSKA (reference sequence). The ends lost 3 bases at V and 2 bases at J; junction bases unmatched: 9.

This clonotype was seen a handful of times. The chain is built from TRBV7-8 and TRBJ2-1; 8 bases agree with TRBD2. V was pared by 1 base and J by 6 bases, with 8 bases of the junction left unmatched. This CDR3 region has 16 residues. Germline V CDR1 and CDR2: SGHVS, FQNEAQ. CDR3 DNA sequence: TGTGCCAGCAGCTTAGGACTCGGGGGGGCCGGCAATGAGCAGTTCTTC. Amino acid sequence: CASSLGLGGAGNEQFF.

This clonotype was observed a few times. The chain employs TRBV6-5 and TRBJ1-2, with TRBD1 as a possible D gene (5 bases). Trimming cost V 2 bases and J 4 bases, with 14 bases left between them. The V gene's germline CDR1 is MNHEY and CDR2 SVGAGI. The CDR3 is 15 residues long. CDR3: CASSYDGDFGYGYTF. CDR3 coding DNA: TGTGCCAGCAGTTACGATGGGGACTTTGGCTATGGCTACACCTTC.